This T cell receptor (beta chain) was observed in a study of blood T cell repertoires in COVID-19. Study details: The cDNA or gDNA used as material had been derived from T cells, B-cell-depleted T cells, or PBMCs.

As originally analysed: The authors estimated nucleated cell counts from reference gene primer amplification. Profiling relied on immunoSEQ multiplex PCR, and the TCRdb table lists in-frame clones only, not all of them. The V and J calls and the clone size are those of that table, but D and trimming were determined from the DNA. This sample carries 40,000 to 55,000 clones, 85% to 95% of them seen once, and the ten largest clones take about 10%. This CDR3 is 21 amino acids long. The V gene's germline CDR1 is SQVTM and CDR2 ANQGSEA. V lost 4 bases to trimming and J lost 0 bases, with 31 bases between them.

The chain joins TRBV29-1 to TRBJ2-1; possibly TRBD2 for D (6 bases). Specimen: peripheral blood. The clonotype was recovered from a woman of 80 years or more with acute or convalescent COVID-19. The CDR3 DNA reads TGCAGCGTTGTTGTTGGCCGTTCTAATCGGGTACGCGGGGCCTCCTACAATGAGCAGTTCTTC. This translates into CSVVVGRSNRVRGASYNEQFF.